Following are 22 T cell receptor beta chains from one sample sequenced in a study of blood T cell repertoires in COVID-19. TCRdb's copy holds only in-frame clones and misses some; the assay was immunoSEQ multiplex PCR. Here the sample spans over 250,000 clones, more than 80% being singletons. Sequences were obtained from PBMCs or T cells enriched from blood (not recorded which). These TCRs come from a woman aged 25 to 39 who had recovered from COVID-19.

The chain combines TRBV10-3 with TRBJ1-3, with 8 nucleotides matching TRBD1. From germline, CDR1 is ENHRY and CDR2 SYGVKD. Losses at the gene ends were 10 bases for V and 0 bases for J; bases not matched to a gene: 8. CDR3 size: 15 residues. CDR3 region: CASGDRMSSGNTIYF. Written as DNA, the CDR3 is TGTGCCAGTGGGGACAGGATGAGCTCTGGAAACACCATATATTTT.

The chain recombines TRBV7-3 with TRBJ2-5; no definite D call. The CDR3 spans 14 residues. From germline, CDR1 is SGHTA and CDR2 FQGTGA. Trimming removed 1 base from V and 2 bases from J, with 8 bases in between. Written as DNA, the CDR3 is TGTGCCAGCAGCTTAAGTGCAGGTCAAGAGACCCAGTACTTC. This sequence encodes CASSLSAGQETQYF.

This clone was seen only once. V is TRBV18 and J is TRBJ2-7; 13 bases agree with TRBD2. Germline loops: CDR1 KGHSH, CDR2 LQKENI. The CDR3 is 17 amino acids. The ends lost 3 bases at V and 5 bases at J; junction bases unmatched: 10. The chain's CDR3 is CASSPYTSGRARDEQYF. For the CDR3, the DNA is TGTGCCAGCTCACCTTATACTAGCGGGAGGGCCAGAGACGAGCAGTACTTC.

This chain joins TRBV30 and TRBJ2-1; D unresolved. Trimming stripped 4 bases from V and 7 bases from J, with 8 bases between. In germline, CDR1 is GTSNPN, CDR2 SVGIG (reference sequence). The CDR3 covers 11 residues. CDR3 bases: TGTGCCTGGACCTTTTTAAATGAGCAGTTCTTC. Its translation is CAWTFLNEQFF.

The chain is built from TRBV7-8 and TRBJ1-4, with 7 bases matching TRBD1. V was clipped by 0 bases and J by 7 bases; unmatched bases: 5. The germline V gene encodes CDR1 SGHVS and CDR2 FQNEAQ. The CDR3 covers 15 residues. In DNA, the CDR3 is TGTGCCAGCAGCTTAGCAGGTCCAGGGGGTGAAAAACTGTTTTTT. Translated, it gives CASSLAGPGGEKLFF.

The DNA for the CDR3 is TGTGCCAGCAGTTTAGGACAGGGCCTAAATGAAAAACTGTTTTTT. This codes for CASSLGQGLNEKLFF. The chain recombines TRBV27 with TRBJ1-4, with 8 positions matching TRBD1. With V trimmed by 2 bases and J by 5 bases, 4 bases remained unmatched. The CDR3 sequence is 15 residues long. CDR1 and CDR2 from the germline V gene are MNHEY and SMNVEV (reference sequence).

The chain has TRBV5-1 and TRBJ1-2; possible D gene TRBD1, 5 bases. This CDR3 region has 17 residues. Between the trimmed V and J ends, which lost 4 bases and 3 bases, there was a span of 22 bases. The germline V gene has CDR1 SGHRS and CDR2 YFSETQ. CDR3 protein: CASSPRPGGGDDYGYTF. The CDR3 nucleotides read TGCGCCAGCAGCCCCAGGCCCGGTGGGGGGGACGACTATGGCTACACCTTC.

CDR3: CASSLRLSNEKLFF. CDR3 in DNA: TGTGCCAGCAGTTTAAGACTCAGTAATGAAAAACTGTTTTTT. The chain is built from TRBV28 and TRBJ1-4; D is undetermined. CDR1 and CDR2 (germline): MDHEN, SYDVKM. The CDR3 runs 14 residues. Deletions cut 2 bases from V and 4 bases from J, with 8 bases between.

The rearrangement uses TRBV28 and TRBJ2-6; 10 positions match TRBD1. Germline lookup yields CDR1 MDHEN and CDR2 SYDVKM. This CDR3 is 22 amino acids long. With V trimmed by 4 bases and J by 5 bases, 23 bases remained unmatched. In nucleotides, the CDR3 is TGTGCCAGCAGTTACCACATCCTCCGGGACAGGGGCCTCTCTAGGAGGGCCAACGTCCTGACTTTC. Protein: CASSYHILRDRGLSRRANVLTF.

The chain uses TRBV29-1 and TRBJ2-5; D not resolved. Germline V gene lookup returns CDR1 SQVTM and CDR2 ANQGSEA. The CDR3 has 11 amino acids. The ends were cut back, 5 bases at V and 2 bases at J, with 6 bases in the middle. CDR3 coding DNA: TGCAGCGTTCCAGGTCAAGAGACCCAGTACTTC. This codes for CSVPGQETQYF.

The genes are TRBV28 and TRBJ1-1, with D uncertain. The CDR3 covers 13 residues. Germline V gives CDR1 MDHEN, CDR2 SYDVKM. V was clipped by 11 bases and J by 0 bases, with 13 bases between them. The chain's CDR3 is CAAGNPVNTEAFF. The CDR3 coding sequence is TGTGCCGCGGGAAACCCGGTGAACACTGAAGCTTTCTTT. Filled out from reference TRBV28 and TRBJ1-1, the complete variable domain reads DVKVTQSSRYLVKRTGEKVFLECVQDMDHENMFWYRQDPGLGLRLIYFSYDVKMKEKGDIPEGYSVSREKKERFSLILESASTNQTSMYLCAAGNPVNTEAFFGQGTRLTVV.

This chain connects TRBV4-2 to TRBJ1-5; D unclear. The V and J ends lost 0 bases and 0 bases respectively, with 9 bases between them. This CDR3 spans 16 amino acids. Germline-derived CDR1 and CDR2 are LGHNA and YNFKEQ. The CDR3: CASSQEIRGSNQPQHF. In DNA, the CDR3 is TGTGCCAGCAGCCAAGAGATCCGGGGTAGCAATCAGCCCCAGCATTTT.

This chain joins TRBV7-3 and TRBJ2-1; 8 bases align to TRBD1. Looked up from germline, CDR1 is SGHTA and CDR2 is FQGTGA. The CDR3 has 13 amino acids. With 4 bases clipped from V and 6 bases from J, the junction kept 2 bases outside the gene matches. Here the CDR3 DNA reads TGTGCCAGCAGCTCACAGGGGGGCAATGAGCAGTTCTTC. It is translated as CASSSQGGNEQFF. The complete variable domain, with remaining parts taken from reference TRBV7-3 and TRBJ2-1, reads GAGVSQTPSNKVTEKGKYVELRCDPISGHTALYWYRQSLGQGPEFLIYFQGTGAADDSGLPNDRFFAVRPEGSVSTLKIQRTERGDSAVYLCASSSQGGNEQFFGPGTRLTVL.

The chain joins TRBV18 to TRBJ2-3, with D unclear. The CDR3 totals 16 residues. Trimming took off 6 bases at V and 3 bases at J, with 19 bases between the two ends. Germline V CDR1 and CDR2: KGHSH, LQKENI. The CDR3 bases are TGTGCCAGCTCCCCAGTTGCCGGCCGGAGAACAGATACGCAGTATTTT. It translates to CASSPVAGRRTDTQYF.

The gene calls are TRBV7-2 and TRBJ2-5; weak D call: TRBD2 (6 bases). V was shortened by 2 bases and J by 6 bases, with 13 bases between the two germline ends. The germline CDR1 and CDR2 sequences are SGHTA and FQGNSA. This CDR3 is 14 amino acids long. The CDR3 protein is CASSLSTAGKTQYF. CDR3 bases: TGTGCCAGCAGCTTAAGTACAGCGGGCAAGACCCAGTACTTC.

The genes are TRBV4-1 and TRBJ1-3; no definite D call. The CDR3 totals 14 residues. The germline V gene encodes CDR1 MGHRA and CDR2 YSYEKL. Trimming stripped 1 base from V and 2 bases from J, with 6 bases between. The CDR3 sequence: CASSQGGTGNTIYF. The CDR3 DNA follows: TGCGCCAGCAGCCAAGGAGGGACTGGAAACACCATATATTTT.

The rearrangement joins TRBV4-1 to TRBJ2-3; 12 bases are shared with TRBD2. The CDR3 has 18 amino acids. Germline V CDR1 and CDR2: MGHRA, YSYEKL. Trimming at V came to 2 bases and at J to 4 bases, leaving 10 bases not matched to a gene. CDR3 bases: TGCGCCAGCAGCCAACCTCATCGGACTAGCGGGAACGCAGATACGCAGTATTTT. Translating gives CASSQPHRTSGNADTQYF.

J is TRBJ1-5 and V is TRBV30, with TRBD1 identical over 10 bases. CDR1 is GTSNPN and CDR2 is SVGIG in the germline V gene (reference sequence). This CDR3 region has 14 residues. The J segment lost 6 bases and the V segment lost 2 bases, leaving 4 bases of the junction unmatched. CDR3 region: CAWSLGDRGQPQHF. In nucleotides, the CDR3 is TGTGCCTGGAGTCTGGGGGACAGGGGTCAGCCCCAGCATTTT. The variable domain in full, completed from reference TRBV30 and TRBJ1-5, reads SQTIHQWPATLVQPVGSPLSLECTVEGTSNPNLYWYRQAAGRGLQLLFYSVGIGQISSEVPQNLSASRPQDRQFILSSKKLLLSDSGFYLCAWSLGDRGQPQHFGDGTRLSIL.

The J gene is TRBJ2-1, the V gene TRBV28; D gene ambiguous. Trimming took off 4 bases at V and 0 bases at J, with 13 bases between the two ends. The germline gives CDR1 MDHEN, CDR2 SYDVKM. This CDR3 has 16 amino acids. The CDR3 DNA reads TGTGCCAGCAGTTCTCCTACGTTGAGCTCCTACAATGAGCAGTTCTTC. Its translation: CASSSPTLSSYNEQFF.

This clone was observed a handful of times. J is TRBJ2-7 and V is TRBV11-2; 8 bases line up with TRBD1. This CDR3 comprises 15 residues. The junction had 8 bases not matched to a gene; V was cut back by 5 bases and J by 2 bases. Germline assignment: CDR1 SGHAT and CDR2 FQNNGV. The CDR3: CASSPFGTGPYEQYF. Written as DNA, the CDR3 is TGTGCCAGCAGCCCCTTTGGGACAGGACCCTACGAGCAGTACTTC.

The gene calls are TRBV6-1 and TRBJ2-5, with 8 nucleotides matching TRBD1. From germline, CDR1 is MNHNS and CDR2 SASEGT. The CDR3 has 17 residues. The V and J ends lost 2 bases and 2 bases, in that order; junction bases with no gene match: 10. Here the CDR3 DNA reads TGTGCCAGCAGTGAATGGGACAGGCAGGGTGGTCAAGAGACCCAGTACTTC. Protein product: CASSEWDRQGGQETQYF.

This clone has just one count. The chain is built from TRBV6-6 and TRBJ2-6, with TRBD1 matching 10 bases. V shed 5 bases, J shed 0 bases, and the junction held 10 bases outside the gene matches. CDR1 and CDR2 from the germline V gene are MNHNY and SVGAGI (reference sequence). There are 19 residues in the CDR3. Written as DNA, the CDR3 is TGTGCCAGCAGTCGACAGGGGGCCTCCTCCCTCTCTGGGGCCAACGTCCTGACTTTC. Its protein is CASSRQGASSLSGANVLTF.